This T cell receptor (beta chain) was captured by sequencing in a study of blood T cell repertoires in COVID-19. Here immunoSEQ multiplex PCR was the method, and the copy in TCRdb shows in-frame clones only, minus some. The sample holds about 250,000 clones, about 86% seen once. This CDR3 is 17 amino acids long. Germline V gene data show CDR1 as MNHEY and CDR2 as SMNVEV (reference sequence). The trim removed 1 base at V and 9 bases at J, leaving 11 bases unmatched. The gene calls are TRBV27 and TRBJ1-6; TRBD1 agrees at 8 bases. The sequence was collected from an elderly man with acute or convalescent COVID-19. Material: peripheral blood. The CDR3 is CASSLFAGGHSSSPLHF. The CDR3 DNA follows: TGTGCCAGCAGTTTATTCGCAGGGGGCCACTCTAGTTCACCCCTCCACTTT.